The 16 T cell receptor beta chains listed next were all sequenced from one sample in a study of shared clonotypes between healthy human individuals (TCRdb year 2020). For the CD8 naive samples, CD45RO-negative cells were positively selected for CCR7, yielding a CD45RA+CCR7+ population from which TemRA cells were excluded. The library was generated by the immunoSEQ multiplex PCR assay. TCRdb stores this immuneACCESS table with in-frame sequences only. Part of the clones is absent; in the studies checked, under half of the shortfall reflects unresolved V genes, and no reason is known for the rest. For this sample there are under 2,000,000 clones; about 95% appear just once. In total, the top ten clones hold less than 1.5% of the sample. The sequencing input was naive CD8+ T cells sorted from blood. This specimen's cell subset or site label, interpreted: CD45RA+CCR7+. Receptors originate from a man aged 18 to 35 in good health.

About this clone itself: This sample includes further DNA sequences coding for the same CDR3. The rearrangement joins TRBV5-6 to TRBJ2-7, with 7 bases lining up with TRBD1. The V segment lost 3 bases and the J segment 0 bases; nucleotides outside the gene matches: 3. This CDR3 spans 14 amino acids. Germline lookup yields CDR1 SGHDT and CDR2 YYEEEE. For the CDR3, the DNA is TGTGCCAGCAGCTCCGGGACAGACTCCTACGAGCAGTACTTC. The encoded protein is CASSSGTDSYEQYF.

DNA for the CDR3: TGTGCCAGCAGCTTAGGCCGGGGACAGTCCTACGAGCAGTACTTC. Amino acid sequence: CASSLGRGQSYEQYF. The genes are TRBV13 and TRBJ2-7; TRBD1 matches at 7 bases. CDR1 and CDR2 from the germline V gene are PRHDT and FYEKMQ (reference sequence). J lost 1 base, V lost 0 bases, and 3 bases had no gene match. CDR3 size: 15 residues.

The chain is built from TRBV9 and TRBJ1-2; no firm D call. Trimming left V 0 bases short and J 6 bases short, with 12 bases between. Germline V gene data show CDR1 as SGDLS and CDR2 as YYNGEE. The CDR3 is made up of 14 amino acids. In DNA form, the CDR3 reads TGTGCCAGCAGCGTAGAGGGCAGCAGCAATGGCTACACCTTC. Amino acids: CASSVEGSSNGYTF.

The chain couples TRBV7-8 to TRBJ2-7; perhaps TRBD1 as D (5 bases). Germline-derived CDR1 and CDR2 are SGHVS and FQNEAQ. The CDR3 runs 13 residues. V lost 1 base, J lost 3 bases, and 7 bases lay in between. Here the CDR3 reads CASSLGRDYEQYF. The CDR3, as DNA: TGTGCCAGCAGCTTAGGCAGGGACTACGAGCAGTACTTC. Supplemented by reference TRBV7-8 and TRBJ2-7, the full variable domain reads GAGVSQSPRYKVAKRGQDVALRCDPISGHVSLFWYQQALGQGPEFLTYFQNEAQLDKSGLPSDRFFAERPEGSVSTLKIQRTQQEDSAVYLCASSLGRDYEQYFGPGTRLTVT.

As regards this clone: Other DNA sequences in this specimen translate into the identical CDR3. The genes are TRBV5-1 and TRBJ2-2; 8 nucleotides match TRBD1. Germline V gene data show CDR1 as SGHRS and CDR2 as YFSETQ. The CDR3 covers 15 residues. The ends lost 4 bases at V and 1 base at J; junction bases unmatched: 3. This CDR3 reads CASSLGQGNTGELFF. The CDR3 bases are TGCGCCAGCAGCCTAGGACAGGGGAACACCGGGGAGCTGTTTTTT. The whole variable domain, remainder taken from reference TRBV5-1 and TRBJ2-2, is KAGVTQTPRYLIKTRGQQVTLSCSPISGHRSVSWYQQTPGQGLQFLFEYFSETQRNKGNFPGRFSGRQFSNSRSEMNVSTLELGDSALYLCASSLGQGNTGELFFGEGSRLTVL.

The DNA of the CDR3 is TGTGCCAGCAGTGAATTTCCGGGACTAGCGGGGGGGGTCTACGAGCAGTACTTC. It specifies CASSEFPGLAGGVYEQYF. The chain joins TRBV6-1 to TRBJ2-7; 16 bases fit TRBD2. V lost 2 bases, J lost 3 bases, and 7 bases stayed unmatched. Germline CDR1 reads MNHNS; CDR2 reads SASEGT. The CDR3 consists of 18 residues.

The chain combines TRBV12-5 with TRBJ2-1, with TRBD2 matching over 7 bases. V shed 8 bases, J shed 1 base, and the junction held 2 bases outside the gene matches. Germline values: CDR1 LGHNT, CDR2 FRNRAP. This CDR3 comprises 13 residues. As DNA, the CDR3 is TGTGCTAGTTTGGGGGGGTCCTACAATGAGCAGTTCTTC. Protein product: CASLGGSYNEQFF.

This clone was counted a single time. The chain carries TRBV4-3 and TRBJ2-7; TRBD2 agrees at 12 bases. Germline-derived CDR1 and CDR2 are LGHNA and YSLEER. The CDR3 is made up of 16 amino acids. Unmatched junction bases numbered 7, after V lost 4 bases and J lost 3 bases. The chain's CDR3 is CASSPSPLAGGYEQYF. CDR3 coding DNA: TGCGCCAGCAGCCCCAGCCCACTAGCGGGAGGCTACGAGCAGTACTTC.

J is TRBJ2-2 and V is TRBV28; 7 nucleotides match TRBD1. V was clipped by 10 bases and J by 5 bases; unmatched bases: 13. Germline V gene data show CDR1 as MDHEN and CDR2 as SYDVKM. The CDR3 length is 15 residues. CDR3 sequence (DNA): TGTGCCATCTCCGACCAGAGACAGGGAACCGGGGAGCTGTTTTTT. The encoded protein is CAISDQRQGTGELFF.

The chain has TRBV7-3 and TRBJ2-1, with TRBD2 matching over 10 bases. V shed 1 base and J 4 bases; nucleotides not matched to a gene: 7. The germline gives CDR1 SGHTA, CDR2 FQGTGA. This CDR3 spans 17 amino acids. CDR3 DNA sequence: TGTGCCAGCAGCTTAAAGGCTGGACTAGCGGTTTACAATGAGCAGTTCTTC. Its protein is CASSLKAGLAVYNEQFF.

The chain links TRBV2 to TRBJ2-3; no definite D call. V was trimmed by 7 bases and J by 2 bases, leaving 4 bases between them. This CDR3 is 11 amino acids long. The germline V gene encodes CDR1 SNHLY and CDR2 FYNNEI. CDR3 amino acids: CASTSTDTQYF. As DNA, the CDR3 is TGTGCCAGCACTTCCACAGATACGCAGTATTTT.

The chain has TRBV28 and TRBJ2-7, with 9 nucleotides matching TRBD2. Per germline, CDR1 MDHEN and CDR2 SYDVKM. The CDR3 has 15 amino acids. V dropped 2 bases and J dropped 2; count of bases not matched to a gene: 4. CDR3 residues: CASSLVSGGPYEQYF. The CDR3 bases are TGTGCCAGCAGTTTAGTTAGCGGGGGCCCCTACGAGCAGTACTTC.

The rearrangement links TRBV7-9 to TRBJ2-1, with D hard to call. This CDR3 has 16 amino acids. Trimming took off 0 bases at V and 0 bases at J, with 9 bases between the two ends. The germline V gene encodes CDR1 SEHNR and CDR2 FQNEAQ (reference sequence). The CDR3 coding sequence is TGTGCCAGCAGCTTAGCTCAGCAGAGCTCCTACAATGAGCAGTTCTTC. Amino acids: CASSLAQQSSYNEQFF.

This chain uses TRBV2 with TRBJ1-2; 7 positions match TRBD1. This CDR3 has 16 amino acids. The V gene's germline CDR1 is SNHLY and CDR2 FYNNEI. Trimming took 2 bases from V and 0 from J; bases not matched to a gene: 6. CDR3: CASSESGGSPNYGYTF. CDR3 nucleotide sequence: TGTGCCAGCAGTGAATCAGGGGGATCCCCTAACTATGGCTACACCTTC.

The J gene is TRBJ2-2, the V gene TRBV19; 7 bases fit TRBD1. The CDR3 loop spans 15 amino acids. CDR1 is LNHDA, CDR2 SQIVND, per germline (reference sequence). With V trimmed by 6 bases and J by 4 bases, 8 bases remained unmatched. CDR3 in amino acids: CASSRTGAGTGELFF. DNA of the CDR3: TGTGCCAGTAGCCGAACAGGGGCCGGCACCGGGGAGCTGTTTTTT.

The chain combines TRBV5-6 with TRBJ2-7, with TRBD2 identical over 8 bases. Unmatched junction bases numbered 12, after V lost 4 bases and J lost 6 bases. This CDR3 is built from 15 residues. Per the germline V gene, CDR1 is SGHDT and CDR2 is YYEEEE. The CDR3 DNA reads TGTGCCAGCAGCCAGGTAGCGGGGCCCGCGGGCGAGCAGTACTTC. Translation gives CASSQVAGPAGEQYF.